This TCR beta chain was documented in a study of vaccination effects on CD4 cells after COVID-19. The trim removed 5 bases at V and 0 bases at J, leaving 3 bases unmatched. The CDR3 spans 15 residues. The V gene's germline CDR1 is SGHVS and CDR2 FNYEAQ. This clone turned up a few times. As yet, its antigen is unknown. Using immunoSEQ multiplex PCR, the repertoire was profiled, and TCRdb retains in-frame clones only, with some absent. This table holds some 22,000 clones, about 72% found once. Antigen-specific CD4+ T cells were first expanded with viral peptide pools by the ViraFEST assay and only then sequenced. Around day 10 of culture, CD4+ T cells were separated out. According to the study, vaccine recipients showed no prior SARS-CoV-2 infection and negative nucleocapsid antibodies.

The source was CD4+ T cells from PBMCs cultured with HCoV-OC43 spike peptides, collected before COVID-19 vaccination. Described subset: HCoV-OC43 spike overlapping peptide pool stimulation. J is TRBJ2-1 and V is TRBV7-6, with TRBD1 matching over 8 bases. This clonotype originated in a human donor who received a COVID-19 vaccine. The CDR3 region has the DNA TGTGCCAGCAGCCCAGGGGGCGGCTCCTACAATGAGCAGTTCTTC. Its translation: CASSPGGGSYNEQFF.